This T cell receptor beta chain was retrieved from a study of blood T cell repertoires in COVID-19. In the study's own analysis: Quantification of nucleated cells was approximated via reference gene primer amplification. Produced via immunoSEQ multiplex PCR; TCRdb's table is partial and in-frame only. Clone size and V and J calls were adopted from that table, with D and trimming inferred from the DNA. The sample yields some 320,000 clones, more than 75% seen once. CDR3 length: 15 amino acids. Germline values: CDR1 SGDLS, CDR2 YYNGEE. V was cut by 4 bases and J by 2 bases, with 15 bases left in between. The age range of participants was 18 to 89 years, with residence in about 25 US areas. The study counted Cohort 3 donors as recovered given two negative PCRs, clearance, or symptom resolution.

The clonotype was recovered from a man between 60 and 70 years old who had recovered from COVID-19. Sequenced input: PBMCs or T cells enriched from blood (not recorded which). V is TRBV9 and J is TRBJ2-5; weak D call: TRBD1 (8 bases). The CDR3 DNA sequence: TGTGCCAGCAGCTTGGGGGGGACAGGTCAAGAGACCCAGTACTTC. Its protein is CASSLGGTGQETQYF.